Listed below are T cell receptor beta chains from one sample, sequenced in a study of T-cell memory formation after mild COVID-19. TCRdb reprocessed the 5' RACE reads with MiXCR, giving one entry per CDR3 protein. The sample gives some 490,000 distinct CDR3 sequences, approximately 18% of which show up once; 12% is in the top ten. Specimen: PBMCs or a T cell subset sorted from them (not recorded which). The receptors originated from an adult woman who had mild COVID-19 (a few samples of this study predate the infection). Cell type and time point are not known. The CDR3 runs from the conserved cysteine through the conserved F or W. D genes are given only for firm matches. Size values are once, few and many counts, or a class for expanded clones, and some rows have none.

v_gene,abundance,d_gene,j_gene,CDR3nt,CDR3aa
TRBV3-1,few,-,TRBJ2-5,TGTGCCAGCAGCCAAGTCGGGGCGACGGCCCAGTACTTC,CASSQVGATAQYF
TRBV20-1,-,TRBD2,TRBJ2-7,TGCAGTGCTAGATCACTAGCGGGAGGGCTACGGGGCCTCGAGCAGTACTTC,CSARSLAGGLRGLEQYF
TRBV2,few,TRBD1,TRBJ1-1,TGTGCCAGCAGTGAAACCGGGACAGGGCTGAACACTGAAGCTTTCTTT,CASSETGTGLNTEAFF
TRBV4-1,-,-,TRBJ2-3,TGCGCCAGCAGCAAAGATGAGGGGTCCAGGGATACGCAGTATTTT,CASSKDEGSRDTQYF
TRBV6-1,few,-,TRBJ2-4,TGTGCCAGCAGCCAACTAGCTCTGGAGAAAAACATTCAGTACTTC,CASSQLALEKNIQYF
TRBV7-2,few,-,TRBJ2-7,TGTGCCAGCAGCTTCCGAGCGGTAGGACCCTACGAGCAGTACTTC,CASSFRAVGPYEQYF
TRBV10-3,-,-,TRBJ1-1,TGTGCCATCAGTGATGGGGGAATGAACACTGAAGCTTTCTTT,CAISDGGMNTEAFF
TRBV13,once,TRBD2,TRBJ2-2,TGTGCCAGCAGCCCTCGGGAGGGCCTCGTGAACACCGGGGAGCTGTTTTTT,CASSPREGLVNTGELFF
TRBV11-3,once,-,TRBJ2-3,TGTGCCAGCAGCTTAGGCCGGGGCATGGGCACAGATACGCAGTATTTT,CASSLGRGMGTDTQYF
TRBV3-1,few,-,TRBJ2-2,TGTGCCAGCAGCCGGCGGTATATTGCGAACACCGGGGAGCTGTTTTTT,CASSRRYIANTGELFF
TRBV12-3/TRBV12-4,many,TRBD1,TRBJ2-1,TGTGCCAGCAGTCCGGGACAGGGGTTGAATGAGCAGTTCTTC,CASSPGQGLNEQFF
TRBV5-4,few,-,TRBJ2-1,TGTGCCAGCAGCTTACTCGGGTTTATCAATGAGCAGTTCTTC,CASSLLGFINEQFF
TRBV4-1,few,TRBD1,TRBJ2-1,TGCGCCAGCAGCCGCCCGGGACAGGGATATGAGCAGTTCTTC,CASSRPGQGYEQFF
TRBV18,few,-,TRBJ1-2,TGTGCCACCCACGAAGGGGCGTTCTATGGCTACACCTTC,CATHEGAFYGYTF
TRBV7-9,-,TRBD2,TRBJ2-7,TGTGCCAGCAGCTCGCCTAGCGGGAGGGCAGTCTACGAGCAGTACTTC,CASSSPSGRAVYEQYF
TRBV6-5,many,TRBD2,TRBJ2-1,TGTGCCAGCAGTTCGCGGGAGTTGGGGCAGTTCTTC,CASSSRELGQFF
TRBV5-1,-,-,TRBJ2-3,TGCGCCAGCAGCTCATGGGGGGGCGTGAATACGCAGTATTTT,CASSSWGGVNTQYF
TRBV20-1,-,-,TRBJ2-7,TGCAGTGCCCCCAGGAGTGACTCGGCCGAGCAGTACTTC,CSAPRSDSAEQYF
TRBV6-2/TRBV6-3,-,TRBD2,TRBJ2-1,TGTGCCAGCAGTTACCCCTGGACTAGCGGAGGTGAGCAGTTCTTC,CASSYPWTSGGEQFF
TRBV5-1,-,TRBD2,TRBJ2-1,TGCGCCAGCACACCGGCGGGGGGCAACAATGAGCAGTTCTTC,CASTPAGGNNEQFF
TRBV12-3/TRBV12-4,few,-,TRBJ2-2,TGTGCCAGCAGTTTAGGGACAGTTTATAGCGGGGAGCTGTTTTTT,CASSLGTVYSGELFF
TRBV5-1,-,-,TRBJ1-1,TGCGCCAGCAGCTTGGAACAGCTGAACACTGAAGCTTTCTTT,CASSLEQLNTEAFF
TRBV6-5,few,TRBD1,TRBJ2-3,TGTGCCAGCAGTTACACCTCCGGACAGGGGGGCCCAGATACGCAGTATTTT,CASSYTSGQGGPDTQYF
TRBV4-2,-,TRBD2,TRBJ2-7,TGTGCCAGCAGCCAGGGCTCGGGACTAGGGTCCTACGAGCAGTACTTC,CASSQGSGLGSYEQYF
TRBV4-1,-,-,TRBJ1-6,TGCGCCAGCAGCCAAGGGGTGAGCTCCTATAATTCACCCCTCCACTTT,CASSQGVSSYNSPLHF
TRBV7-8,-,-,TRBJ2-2,TGTGCCAGCAGCTTAGACAGTCGCGGGAACACCGGGGAGCTGTTTTTT,CASSLDSRGNTGELFF
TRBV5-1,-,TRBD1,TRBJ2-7,TGCGCCAGCAGCTTGGGGCACAGGGGCATAAGGTTGAACGAGCAGTACTTC,CASSLGHRGIRLNEQYF
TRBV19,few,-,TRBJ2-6,TGTGCCAGCCAAATTACGGTGGCAGGGCAGGCTGGGGCCAACGTCCTGACTTTC,CASQITVAGQAGANVLTF
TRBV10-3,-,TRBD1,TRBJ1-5,TGTGCCATCAGTGACCAGGGGGAGCCCCAGCATTTT,CAISDQGEPQHF
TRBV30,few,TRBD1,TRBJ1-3,TGTGCCTGGAGTGTACGGGACAGGGGGCCTGGAAACACCATATATTTT,CAWSVRDRGPGNTIYF
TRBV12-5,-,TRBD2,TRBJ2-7,TGTGCTAGTGGCTCCGGGACTAGCGCCTACGAGCAGTACTTC,CASGSGTSAYEQYF
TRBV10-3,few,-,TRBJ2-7,TGTGCCATCAGTGACCCGAGCGCCAGGTTGCGAAGCTCCTACGAGCAGTACTTC,CAISDPSARLRSSYEQYF
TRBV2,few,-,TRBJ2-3,TGTGCCAGCATCGAGCGGACTAGCACAGATACGCAGTATTTT,CASIERTSTDTQYF
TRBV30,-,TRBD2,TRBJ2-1,TGTGCCTGGAGTTGGTTATTCGTGGGAGGGAATGAGCAGTTCTTC,CAWSWLFVGGNEQFF
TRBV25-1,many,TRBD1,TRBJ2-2,TGTGCCAGCAGTACCTCAGGGGGCACCGGGGAGCTGTTTTTT,CASSTSGGTGELFF
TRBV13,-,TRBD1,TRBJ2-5,TGTGCCAGCAGCTTACGAGGCGGGACAGGTCCCCAGGAGACCCAGTACTTC,CASSLRGGTGPQETQYF
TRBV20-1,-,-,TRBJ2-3,TGCAGTGCTAGGTCGGGTACGCAGTATTTT,CSARSGTQYF
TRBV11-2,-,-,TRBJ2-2,TGTGCCAGCAGCTTGGTTGAGCGGCACGGGGACGCCGGGGAGCTGTTTTTT,CASSLVERHGDAGELFF
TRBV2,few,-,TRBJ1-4,TGTGCCAGCAGTGAAAATGGGCAGGGCCCCGAAAAACTGTTTTTT,CASSENGQGPEKLFF
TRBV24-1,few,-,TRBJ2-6,TGTGCCACCAGTGACTCTGGGGCCAACGTCCTGACTTTC,CATSDSGANVLTF
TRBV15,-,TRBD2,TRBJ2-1,TGTGCCACCAGTGCCCTTCTAGCGGGAGGGCCTTCTCATGAGCAGTTCTTC,CATSALLAGGPSHEQFF
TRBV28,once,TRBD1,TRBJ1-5,TGTGCCAGCAGCCCCAACAGGGGAAACAATCAGCCCCAGCATTTT,CASSPNRGNNQPQHF
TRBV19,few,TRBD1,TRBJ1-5,TGTGCCAGTAGTTCATACAGGGGGCAGGGTCAGCCCCAGCATTTT,CASSSYRGQGQPQHF
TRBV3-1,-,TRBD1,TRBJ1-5,TGTGCCAGCAGCCAGGCGACAGGGGTGCCCCAGCATTTT,CASSQATGVPQHF
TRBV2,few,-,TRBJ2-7,TGTGCCAGCAGTATGGGGACGAACTACGAGCAGTACTTC,CASSMGTNYEQYF
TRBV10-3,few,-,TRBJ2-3,TGTGCCATCAGTGAGGTCACAGCTTCCTCTAGCACAGATACGCAGTATTTT,CAISEVTASSSTDTQYF
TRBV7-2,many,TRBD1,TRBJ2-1,TGTGCCAGCAGCTCGACAGGGGTCCACAATGAGCAGTTCTTC,CASSSTGVHNEQFF
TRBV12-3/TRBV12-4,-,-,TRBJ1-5,TGTGCCAGCAGTTTATATAATGGGGGTTCCAATCAGCCCCAGCATTTT,CASSLYNGGSNQPQHF
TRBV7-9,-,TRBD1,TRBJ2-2,TGTGCCCCCTCCCCGGACAGGGCGAACACCGGGGAGCTGTTTTTT,CAPSPDRANTGELFF
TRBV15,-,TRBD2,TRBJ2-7,TGTGCCACCAGAAACGGACTAGCGGGAGCCTACGAGCAGTACTTC,CATRNGLAGAYEQYF
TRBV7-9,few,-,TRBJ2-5,TGTGCCAGCAGCTTAAGTTCCCGGACTCTTCAAGAGACCCAGTACTTC,CASSLSSRTLQETQYF
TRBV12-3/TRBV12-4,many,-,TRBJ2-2,TGTGCCAGCAGCTTGGGGGGCACCGGGGAGCTGTTTTTT,CASSLGGTGELFF